The 32 T cell receptor beta chains given below trace back to one sample, sequenced in a study of cytomegalovirus exposure and HLA in healthy donors. The data were produced by immunoSEQ multiplex PCR, yet TCRdb's version contains in-frame clones alone and is incomplete. The sample contains about 240,000 clones, 86% of which appear only once. Specimen: PBMCs. These receptors came from a woman aged 25 to 39 in good health and CMV-seropositive.

The rearrangement joins TRBV27 to TRBJ2-7; possible D gene TRBD1, 6 bases. The CDR3 extends over 14 amino acids. The V end was cut by 6 bases, the J end by 2 bases, with 14 bases between. Germline lookup yields CDR1 MNHEY and CDR2 SMNVEV (reference sequence). CDR3 sequence (DNA): TGTGCCAGCAGGGATGGTGGGGGCCCCTACGAGCAGTACTTC. Encoded protein: CASRDGGGPYEQYF.

This clone was counted a single time. The chain carries TRBV11-3 and TRBJ2-1; D unclear. Trimming removed 3 bases from V and 4 bases from J, with 10 bases in between. This CDR3 is built from 14 residues. The germline V gene encodes CDR1 SGHNT and CDR2 YENEEA. CDR3 in DNA: TGTGCCAGCAGCTTCGGTCCCGGGTACAATGAGCAGTTCTTC. It codes for CASSFGPGYNEQFF.

The chain uses TRBV11-2 and TRBJ2-5, with 9 bases lining up with TRBD2. After removal of 11 bases from V and 4 bases from J, the junction contained 17 bases not matched to a gene. The CDR3 is 16 residues long. Germline assignment: CDR1 SGHAT and CDR2 FQNNGV. The CDR3 DNA reads TGTGCCCAGGGGGGAGCGGGAGGAGGGATGAGAGAGACCCAGTACTTC. Translation: CAQGGAGGGMRETQYF. The whole variable domain, remainder taken from reference TRBV11-2 and TRBJ2-5, is EAGVAQSPRYKIIEKRQSVAFWCNPISGHATLYWYQQILGQGPKLLIQFQNNGVVDDSQLPKDRFSAERLKGVDSTLKIQPAKLEDSAVYLCAQGGAGGGMRETQYFGPGTRLLVL.

This chain joins TRBV5-1 and TRBJ2-3; TRBD1 might be the D (6 bases). This CDR3 spans 16 amino acids. CDR1 and CDR2 (germline): SGHRS, YFSETQ. The ends were cut back, 7 bases at V and 2 bases at J, with 20 bases in the middle. CDR3 coding DNA: TGCGCCAGCCGTCGGGACACCCGACTTTACACAGATACGCAGTATTTT. Protein sequence: CASRRDTRLYTDTQYF. The full variable domain, rest sourced from reference TRBV5-1 and TRBJ2-3, is KAGVTQTPRYLIKTRGQQVTLSCSPISGHRSVSWYQQTPGQGLQFLFEYFSETQRNKGNFPGRFSGRQFSNSRSEMNVSTLELGDSALYLCASRRDTRLYTDTQYFGPGTRLTVL.

This chain connects TRBV7-9 to TRBJ1-1; D gene uncertain. There are 15 residues in the CDR3. V was pared by 3 bases and J by 10 bases, with 21 bases between. The germline CDR1 and CDR2 sequences are SEHNR and FQNEAQ (reference sequence). The CDR3 nucleotides are TGTGCCAGCAGCTTTGTGACTTTGGGTTCTCTTCGAGCTTTCTTT. This codes for CASSFVTLGSLRAFF. Drawing the rest from reference TRBV7-9 and TRBJ1-1, the complete variable domain is DTGVSQNPRHKITKRGQNVTFRCDPISEHNRLYWYRQTLGQGPEFLTYFQNEAQLEKSRLLSDRFSAERPKGSFSTLEIQRTEQGDSAMYLCASSFVTLGSLRAFFGQGTRLTVV.

This sequence joins TRBV2 and TRBJ2-1, with 7 bases matching TRBD1. CDR1 is SNHLY and CDR2 is FYNNEI in the germline V gene. The CDR3 runs to 13 residues. Unmatched junction bases numbered 5, after V lost 3 bases and J lost 9 bases. The CDR3 DNA sequence: TGTGCCAGCAGTGAGACAGGGTGGGCTGAGCAGTTCTTC. Amino acid sequence: CASSETGWAEQFF.

V is TRBV28 and J is TRBJ1-1, with D possibly being TRBD1 (6 bases). The germline V and J ends were trimmed by 2 bases and 5 bases, with 15 bases remaining between them. Germline V CDR1 and CDR2: MDHEN, SYDVKM. The CDR3 totals 15 residues. CDR3 sequence reads: CASSLGGGVGTEAFF. The CDR3 coding sequence is TGTGCCAGCAGTTTAGGGGGGGGCGTGGGGACTGAAGCTTTCTTT. Full variable domain (rest looked up from reference TRBV28 and TRBJ1-1): DVKVTQSSRYLVKRTGEKVFLECVQDMDHENMFWYRQDPGLGLRLIYFSYDVKMKEKGDIPEGYSVSREKKERFSLILESASTNQTSMYLCASSLGGGVGTEAFFGQGTRLTVV.

This clone came up once. The chain recombines TRBV7-8 with TRBJ2-7, with 7 bases matching TRBD1. This CDR3 has 15 amino acids. CDR1 and CDR2 from the germline V gene are SGHVS and FQNEAQ. The trim removed 1 base at V and 3 bases at J, leaving 6 bases unmatched. CDR3 loop: CASSLGGGAGYEQYF. CDR3 DNA: TGTGCCAGCAGCTTAGGAGGGGGCGCCGGCTACGAGCAGTACTTC.

V usage is TRBV4-2 and J usage is TRBJ2-7; D perhaps matches TRBD2 (6 bases). The CDR3 is made up of 15 amino acids. In germline, CDR1 is LGHNA, CDR2 YNFKEQ. Trimming cost V 3 bases and J 0 bases, with 12 bases left between them. The CDR3 loop reads CASSQGVAASYEQYF. For the CDR3, the DNA is TGTGCCAGCAGCCAGGGGGTAGCGGCCTCCTACGAGCAGTACTTC.

This clone is a singleton in its sample. The genes are TRBV7-3 and TRBJ2-5; no definite D call. Per germline, CDR1 SGHTA and CDR2 FQGTGA. The CDR3 consists of 13 residues. V lost 0 bases and J 4 bases, leaving 6 bases between the germline ends. In DNA, the CDR3 is TGTGCCAGCAGCTTAACCTCGGGAGAGACCCAGTACTTC. Its translation: CASSLTSGETQYF.

The chain couples TRBV10-3 to TRBJ1-5, with 8 nucleotides matching TRBD1. CDR1 is ENHRY and CDR2 is SYGVKD in the germline V gene. The CDR3 has 12 amino acids. J gave up 5 bases and V 6 bases, and 0 bases lay outside the gene matches. The CDR3 sequence is CAIRGQDQPQHF. The CDR3, as DNA: TGTGCCATCAGGGGACAGGATCAGCCCCAGCATTTT.

Concerning this clone itself: The sample carries other DNA sequences with the same CDR3. The chain links TRBV2 to TRBJ2-7; 7 nucleotides align to TRBD1. Germline assignment: CDR1 SNHLY and CDR2 FYNNEI. The junction had 0 bases not matched to a gene; V was cut back by 3 bases and J by 1 base. The CDR3 spans 13 residues. This chain's CDR3 is CASSEGQSYEQYF. As DNA, the CDR3 is TGTGCCAGCAGTGAGGGACAGTCCTACGAGCAGTACTTC.

The rearrangement joins TRBV6-5 to TRBJ2-7; D not certain. Germline CDR1 MNHEY, CDR2 SVGAGI. The V end was cut by 2 bases, the J end by 4 bases, with 9 bases between. There are 13 residues in the CDR3. The CDR3 coding sequence is TGTGCCAGCAGTTACGGAGACGGGTACGAGCAGTACTTC. As protein: CASSYGDGYEQYF.

The V gene is TRBV2, the J gene TRBJ2-1; 8 bases match TRBD2. Trimming at V came to 7 bases and at J to 8 bases, leaving 7 bases not matched to a gene. This CDR3 is built from 13 residues. The germline gives CDR1 SNHLY, CDR2 FYNNEI. CDR3 amino acids: CASIGGRSDEQFF. In DNA, the CDR3 is TGTGCCAGCATAGGCGGGAGGAGCGATGAGCAGTTCTTC.

The chain links TRBV27 to TRBJ1-4; TRBD1 matches 9 bases. V shed 2 bases, J shed 5 bases, and the junction held 6 bases outside the gene matches. Germline values: CDR1 MNHEY, CDR2 SMNVEV (reference sequence). This CDR3 contains 16 residues. CDR3 protein: CASSLTPGTGNEKLFF. The CDR3 nucleotides read TGTGCCAGCAGTTTAACCCCCGGGACAGGGAATGAAAAACTGTTTTTT.

This clone was observed a few times. The chain links TRBV11-3 to TRBJ2-1; the D gene is possibly TRBD2 (6 bases). The CDR3 is 14 residues long. V dropped 0 bases and J dropped 9 bases, with 12 bases sitting between them. Germline V CDR1 and CDR2: SGHNT, YENEEA. CDR3: CASSLEAGRGEQFF. In DNA form, the CDR3 reads TGTGCCAGCAGCTTAGAAGCGGGCCGCGGTGAGCAGTTCTTC.

The chain joins TRBV5-4 to TRBJ2-7; D call uncertain. CDR3 length: 12 residues. Trimming took off 4 bases at V and 6 bases at J, with 11 bases between the two ends. CDR1 and CDR2 (germline): SGHNT, YYREEE (reference sequence). The CDR3 DNA sequence: TGTGCCAGCAGCCTGCCCGAAGCCGAGCAGTACTTC. Amino acids: CASSLPEAEQYF.

The chain recombines TRBV5-1 with TRBJ2-7; 8 bases match TRBD2. The germline gives CDR1 SGHRS, CDR2 YFSETQ. This CDR3 region has 16 residues. V lost 3 bases and J lost 2; bases outside the gene matches: 10. CDR3 protein: CASSWDGAGGTYEQYF. CDR3 in DNA: TGCGCCAGCAGCTGGGATGGGGCGGGAGGTACCTACGAGCAGTACTTC.

J is TRBJ1-1 and V is TRBV6-6, with a weak D call TRBD1 (6 bases). In germline, CDR1 is MNHNY, CDR2 SVGAGI (reference sequence). The CDR3 spans 14 residues. Trimming pared 2 bases from V and 0 bases from J, leaving 7 bases between. DNA for the CDR3: TGTGCCAGCAGTTACGGACAGATGAACACTGAAGCTTTCTTT. Translation gives CASSYGQMNTEAFF.

V usage is TRBV5-1 and J usage is TRBJ2-3; the match to TRBD1 covers 10 bases. V gave up 0 bases and J gave up 7 bases; unmatched junction bases: 5. Germline-derived CDR1 and CDR2 are SGHRS and YFSETQ. The CDR3 covers 15 residues. CDR3 DNA: TGCGCCAGCAGCTTGGAGGGACAGGGGCGGAATACGCAGTATTTT. This sequence encodes CASSLEGQGRNTQYF.

The chain carries TRBV23-1 and TRBJ2-2; no definite D call. TRBV23-1 is reported as an ORF; its role is uncertain. The CDR3 consists of 13 residues. Trimming shortened V by 9 bases and J by 1 base, and 9 bases separated the two germline ends. The CDR3 nucleotides are TGCGCCAGATGGGCAGAGAACACCGGGGAGCTGTTTTTT. It yields the protein CARWAENTGELFF.

The chain links TRBV18 to TRBJ2-7; D is unresolved. Per germline, CDR1 KGHSH and CDR2 LQKENI. This CDR3 is built from 12 residues. Trimming took off 3 bases at V and 3 bases at J, with 6 bases between the two ends. The CDR3, as DNA: TGTGCCAGCTCACCGGAGCGCTACGAGCAGTACTTC. Translating it yields CASSPERYEQYF.

V gene TRBV30 combines with J gene TRBJ2-1; D gene unclear. The CDR3 is made up of 11 amino acids. Germline V lookup: CDR1 GTSNPN, CDR2 SVGIG (reference sequence). The V end lost 4 bases, the J end lost 4 bases, and 5 bases lay between the germline ends. In nucleotides, the CDR3 is TGTGCCTGGACGCAGTACAATGAGCAGTTCTTC. It translates to CAWTQYNEQFF.

The CDR3 spells CASSGSWDYNTGELFF. The CDR3 region has the DNA TGTGCCAGCAGTGGAAGTTGGGACTACAACACCGGGGAGCTGTTTTTT. The chain is built from TRBV2 and TRBJ2-2; 7 bases line up with TRBD2. Trimming cost V 4 bases and J 2 bases; bases outside gene matches: 7. The CDR3 sequence is 16 residues long. The germline V gene has CDR1 SNHLY and CDR2 FYNNEI.

This clone was observed at least ten times. The chain joins TRBV15 to TRBJ1-5, with 7 bases lining up with TRBD1. V shed 3 bases, J shed 0 bases, and the junction held 5 bases outside the gene matches. CDR1 and CDR2 (germline): LNHNV, YYDKDF (reference sequence). The CDR3 contains 16 residues. The CDR3 DNA follows: TGTGCCACCAGCAGGGGACAGATCCTTAGCAATCAGCCCCAGCATTTT. Protein sequence: CATSRGQILSNQPQHF.

The V and J genes are TRBV5-6 and TRBJ2-3; 8 bases line up with TRBD2. In germline, CDR1 is SGHDT, CDR2 YYEEEE. The junction had 13 bases not matched to a gene; V was cut back by 0 bases and J by 4 bases. The length of the CDR3 is 18 residues. CDR3 loop: CASSLVGYGRASSDTQYF. DNA of the CDR3: TGTGCCAGCAGCTTGGTTGGGTACGGGAGGGCCTCATCAGATACGCAGTATTTT.

The chain has TRBV30 and TRBJ1-5; 7 nucleotides align to TRBD1. CDR3 length: 15 amino acids. Germline trimming cut 2 bases from V and 2 bases from J; bases unmatched to any gene: 6. Per germline, CDR1 GTSNPN and CDR2 SVGIG (reference sequence). The CDR3 protein is CAWSTGTARNQPQHF. In DNA form, the CDR3 reads TGTGCCTGGAGTACGGGGACAGCCCGCAATCAGCCCCAGCATTTT.

This sequence joins TRBV30 and TRBJ2-4; D ambiguous. The CDR3 contains 16 residues. Trimming pared 4 bases from V and 0 bases from J, leaving 16 bases between. Germline CDR1 is GTSNPN and CDR2 is SVGIG (reference sequence). CDR3 in DNA: TGTGCCTGGACAACTGACTGGCGCCTAGCCAAAAACATTCAGTACTTC. Encoded protein: CAWTTDWRLAKNIQYF.

The chain couples TRBV5-1 to TRBJ1-1; a weak D match, TRBD1 (5 bases). CDR1 is SGHRS, CDR2 YFSETQ, per germline. Trimming cost V 1 base and J 8 bases, with 12 bases left between them. This CDR3 is 13 amino acids long. The DNA of the CDR3 is TGCGCCAGCAGCTTGATACAGGAATCAGAAGCTTTCTTT. This encodes CASSLIQESEAFF.

This rearrangement joins TRBV23-1 to TRBJ1-1; D remains ambiguous. TRBV23-1 is annotated as an ORF whose role is uncertain. V lost 3 bases and J 1 base, leaving 12 bases between the germline ends. CDR3 length: 15 amino acids. In nucleotides, the CDR3 is TGCGCCAGCAGTCAGACGGCACTAAAGAACACTGAAGCTTTCTTT. Its translation is CASSQTALKNTEAFF.

Only one count was recorded for this clone. The gene calls are TRBV12-5 and TRBJ2-5, with D possibly TRBD2 on 5 matching bases. This CDR3 is 12 amino acids long. The V gene lost 6 bases and the J gene lost 7 bases, with 12 bases spanning the gap. Per the germline V gene, CDR1 is LGHNT and CDR2 is FRNRAP. The DNA for the CDR3 is TGTGCTAGTGGGGACTGGACGGGGACCCAGTACTTC. This sequence encodes CASGDWTGTQYF.

The chain carries TRBV6-6 and TRBJ1-1; D is undetermined. In germline, CDR1 is MNHNY, CDR2 SVGAGI (reference sequence). CDR3 length: 15 residues. Deletions cut 5 bases from V and 0 bases from J, with 13 bases between. The CDR3 protein is CASSSPGVVNTEAFF. CDR3 nucleotide sequence: TGTGCCAGCAGTAGCCCCGGGGTAGTGAACACTGAAGCTTTCTTT.